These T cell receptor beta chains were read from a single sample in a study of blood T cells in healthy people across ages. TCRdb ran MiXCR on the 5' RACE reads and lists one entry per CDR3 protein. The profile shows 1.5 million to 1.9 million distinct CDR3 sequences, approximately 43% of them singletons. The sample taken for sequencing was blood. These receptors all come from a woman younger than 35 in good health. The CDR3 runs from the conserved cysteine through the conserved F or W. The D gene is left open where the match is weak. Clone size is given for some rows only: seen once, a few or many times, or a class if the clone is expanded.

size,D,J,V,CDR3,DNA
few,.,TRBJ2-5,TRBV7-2,CASSYPAVETQYF,TGTGCCAGCAGCTATCCGGCTGTAGAGACCCAGTACTTC
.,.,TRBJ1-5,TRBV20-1,CSATDRGNQPQHF,TGCAGTGCCACGGACAGAGGCAATCAGCCCCAGCATTTT
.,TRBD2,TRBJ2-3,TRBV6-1,CASSKGASGGTDTQYF,TGTGCCAGCAGTAAAGGGGCTAGCGGGGGGACAGATACGCAGTATTTT
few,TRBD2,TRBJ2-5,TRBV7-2,CASSLEAGRQETQYF,TGTGCCAGCAGCTTAGAAGCGGGAAGACAAGAGACCCAGTACTTC
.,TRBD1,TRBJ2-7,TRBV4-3,CASSQEYRGTYEQYF,TGCGCCAGCAGCCAAGAATACAGGGGGACCTACGAGCAGTACTTC
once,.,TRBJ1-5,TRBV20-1,CSAREVSGMGSNQPQHF,TGCAGTGCTAGAGAGGTGTCTGGGATGGGTAGCAATCAGCCCCAGCATTTT
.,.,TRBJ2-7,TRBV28,CASSFIAAPYNEQYF,TGTGCCAGCAGTTTCATAGCGGCACCCTACAATGAGCAGTACTTC
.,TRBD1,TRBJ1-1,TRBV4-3,CASSQDAGGTEAFF,TGCGCCAGCAGCCAAGATGCAGGGGGCACTGAAGCTTTCTTT
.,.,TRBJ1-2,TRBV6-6,CVSSYMGGRTYGYTF,TGTGTCAGCAGTTATATGGGAGGACGGACCTATGGCTACACCTTC
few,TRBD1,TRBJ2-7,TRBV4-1,CASSDRGQGSYEQYF,TGCGCCAGCAGCGACCGAGGACAGGGTTCCTACGAGCAGTACTTC
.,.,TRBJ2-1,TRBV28,CASRLHGGRGSYNEQFF,TGTGCCAGCAGGCTACATGGGGGCAGGGGCTCCTACAATGAGCAGTTCTTC
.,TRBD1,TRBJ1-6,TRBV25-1,CASSEPRQGANSPLHF,TGTGCCAGCAGTGAACCCCGACAGGGGGCAAATTCACCCCTCCACTTT
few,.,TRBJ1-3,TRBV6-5,CASRQEGGSNTIYF,TGTGCCAGCAGGCAAGAGGGGGGTTCAAACACCATATATTTT
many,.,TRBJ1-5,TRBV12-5,CASGLTGNQPQHF,TGTGCTAGTGGTTTGACAGGCAATCAGCCCCAGCATTTT
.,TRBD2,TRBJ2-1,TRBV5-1,CASLLAGGDNEQFF,TGCGCCAGCCTACTAGCGGGAGGCGACAATGAGCAGTTCTTC
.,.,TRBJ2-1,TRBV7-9,CASSLIRGQNNEQFF,TGTGCCAGCAGCTTAATCAGAGGCCAAAACAATGAGCAGTTCTTC
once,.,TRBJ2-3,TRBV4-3,CASSQDSHTKGTDTQYF,TGCGCCAGCAGCCAAGATTCCCACACCAAGGGCACAGATACGCAGTATTTT
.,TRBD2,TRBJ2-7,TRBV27,CASSMTSADEQYF,TGTGCCAGCAGTATGACTAGCGCCGACGAGCAGTACTTC
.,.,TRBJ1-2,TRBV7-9,CASSHLWGDGYTF,TGTGCCAGCAGCCACCTCTGGGGGGATGGCTACACCTTC
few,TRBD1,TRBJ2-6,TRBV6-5,CASSYGETGFWANVLTF,TGTGCCAGCAGTTACGGGGAGACAGGGTTCTGGGCCAACGTCCTGACTTTC
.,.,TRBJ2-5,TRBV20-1,CSANGRRSKETQYF,TGCAGTGCAAATGGACGCAGAAGCAAGGAGACCCAGTACTTC
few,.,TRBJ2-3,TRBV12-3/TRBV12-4,CASSFQGLIGDTQYF,TGTGCCAGCAGTTTTCAGGGGCTCATCGGGGATACGCAGTATTTT
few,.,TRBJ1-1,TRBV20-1,CSVPGFGVPEAFF,TGCAGTGTCCCGGGCTTTGGGGTCCCTGAAGCTTTCTTT
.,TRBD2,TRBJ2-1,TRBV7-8,CASSSLAATHNEQFF,TGTGCCAGCAGTTCACTAGCGGCGACTCACAATGAGCAGTTCTTC
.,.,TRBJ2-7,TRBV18,CASSTGTNSYNEQYF,TGTGCCAGCTCCACCGGGACCAACTCCTACAATGAGCAGTACTTC
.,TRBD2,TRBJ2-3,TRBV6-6,CASSYSSREGGTDTQYF,TGTGCCAGCAGTTACAGTTCGCGGGAGGGAGGCACAGATACGCAGTATTTT
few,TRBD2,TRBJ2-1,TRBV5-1,CASSLVPAGGYNEQFF,TGCGCCAGCAGCTTGGTCCCCGCGGGGGGGTACAATGAGCAGTTCTTC
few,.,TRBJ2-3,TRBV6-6,CASSRTGRGIADTQYF,TGTGCCAGCAGCCGTACTGGCCGGGGGATTGCAGATACGCAGTATTTT
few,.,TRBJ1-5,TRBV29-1,CSVDGSNQPQHF,TGCAGCGTTGATGGCAGCAATCAGCCCCAGCATTTT
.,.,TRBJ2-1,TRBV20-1,CSASKRVSYNEQFF,TGCAGTGCCTCTAAGCGGGTTTCCTACAATGAGCAGTTCTTC
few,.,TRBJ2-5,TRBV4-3,CASSQEAGGQETQYF,TGCGCCAGCAGCCAAGAGGCAGGGGGGCAAGAGACCCAGTACTTC
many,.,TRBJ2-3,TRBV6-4,CASSDGSTDTQYF,TGTGCCAGCAGTGACGGGAGCACAGATACGCAGTATTTT
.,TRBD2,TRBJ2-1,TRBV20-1,CSATLAGGNPQFF,TGCAGTGCCACACTAGCGGGAGGCAATCCGCAGTTCTTC
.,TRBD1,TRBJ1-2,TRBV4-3,CASSPDRASDGYTF,TGCGCCAGCAGCCCCGACAGGGCGTCGGATGGCTACACCTTC
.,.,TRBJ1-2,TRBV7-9,CASCLASGPNYGYTF,TGTGCCAGCTGCTTAGCGTCAGGCCCTAACTATGGCTACACCTTC
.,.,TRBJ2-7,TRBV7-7,CASSSGWGYEQYF,TGTGCTAGCAGCTCGGGTTGGGGCTATGAGCAGTACTTC
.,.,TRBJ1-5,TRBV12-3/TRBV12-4,CASKGIWNQPQHF,TGTGCCAGCAAAGGGATTTGGAATCAGCCCCAGCATTTT
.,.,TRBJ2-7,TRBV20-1,CRCGAYYEQYF,TGCAGGTGCGGGGCGTACTACGAGCAGTACTTC